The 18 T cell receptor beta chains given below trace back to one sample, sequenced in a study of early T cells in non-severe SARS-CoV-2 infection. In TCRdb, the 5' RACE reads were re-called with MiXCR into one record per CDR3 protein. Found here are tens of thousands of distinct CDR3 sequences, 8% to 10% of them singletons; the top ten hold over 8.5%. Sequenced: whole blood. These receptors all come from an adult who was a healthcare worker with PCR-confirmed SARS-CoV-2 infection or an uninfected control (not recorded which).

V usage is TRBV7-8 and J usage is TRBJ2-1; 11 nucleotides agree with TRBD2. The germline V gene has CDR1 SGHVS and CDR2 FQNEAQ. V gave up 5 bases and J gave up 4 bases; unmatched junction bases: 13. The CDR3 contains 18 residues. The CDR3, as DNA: TGTGCCAGCAGCCTCGCCCTAGCGGGAGGTAGGGAGTACAATGAGCAGTTCTTC. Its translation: CASSLALAGGREYNEQFF.

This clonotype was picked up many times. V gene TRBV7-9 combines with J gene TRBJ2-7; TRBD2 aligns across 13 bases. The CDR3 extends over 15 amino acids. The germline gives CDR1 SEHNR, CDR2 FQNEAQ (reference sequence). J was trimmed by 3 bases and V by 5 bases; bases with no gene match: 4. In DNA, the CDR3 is TGTGCCAGCAGCATGGGACTAGCGGGAAACTACGAGCAGTACTTC. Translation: CASSMGLAGNYEQYF.

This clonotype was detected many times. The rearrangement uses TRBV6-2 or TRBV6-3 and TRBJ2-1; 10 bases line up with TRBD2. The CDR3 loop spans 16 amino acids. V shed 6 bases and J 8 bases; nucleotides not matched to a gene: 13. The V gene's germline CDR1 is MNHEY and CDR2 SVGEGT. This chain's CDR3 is CASSFPSSGSTHEQFF. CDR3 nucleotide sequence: TGTGCCAGCAGCTTCCCCTCTAGCGGGAGCACCCATGAGCAGTTCTTC.

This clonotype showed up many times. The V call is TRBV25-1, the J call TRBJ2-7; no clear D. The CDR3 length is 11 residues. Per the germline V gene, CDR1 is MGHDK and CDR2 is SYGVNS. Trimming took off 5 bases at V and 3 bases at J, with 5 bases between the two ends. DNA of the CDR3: TGTGCCAGCAGTTTGGTCTACGAGCAGTACTTC. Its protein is CASSLVYEQYF.

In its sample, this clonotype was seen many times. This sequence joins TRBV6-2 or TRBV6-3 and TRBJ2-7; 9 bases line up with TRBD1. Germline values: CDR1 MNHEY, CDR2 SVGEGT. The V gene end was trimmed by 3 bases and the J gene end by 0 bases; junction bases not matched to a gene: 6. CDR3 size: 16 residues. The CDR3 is CASSYRPGQGSYEQYF. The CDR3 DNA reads TGTGCCAGCAGTTATAGACCGGGACAGGGCTCCTACGAGCAGTACTTC.

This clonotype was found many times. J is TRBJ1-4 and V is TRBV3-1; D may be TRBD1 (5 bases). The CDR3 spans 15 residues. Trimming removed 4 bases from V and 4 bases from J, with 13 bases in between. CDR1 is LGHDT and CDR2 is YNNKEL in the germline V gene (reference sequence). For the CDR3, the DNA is TGTGCCAGCAGCCGATCCGGGACCATTAATGAAAAACTGTTTTTT. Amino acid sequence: CASSRSGTINEKLFF.

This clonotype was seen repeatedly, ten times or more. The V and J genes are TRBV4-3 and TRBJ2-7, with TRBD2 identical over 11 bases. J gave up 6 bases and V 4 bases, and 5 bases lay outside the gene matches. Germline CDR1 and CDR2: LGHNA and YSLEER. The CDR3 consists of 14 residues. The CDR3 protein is CASSLAGTSGEQYF. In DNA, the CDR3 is TGCGCCAGCAGCCTTGCCGGGACTAGCGGCGAGCAGTACTTC.

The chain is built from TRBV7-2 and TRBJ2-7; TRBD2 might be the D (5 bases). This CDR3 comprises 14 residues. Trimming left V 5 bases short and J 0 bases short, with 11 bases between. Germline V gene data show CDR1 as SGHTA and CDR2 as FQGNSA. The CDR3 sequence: CASSGTGSSYEQYF. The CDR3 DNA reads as TGTGCCAGCAGCGGAACTGGGAGCTCCTACGAGCAGTACTTC.

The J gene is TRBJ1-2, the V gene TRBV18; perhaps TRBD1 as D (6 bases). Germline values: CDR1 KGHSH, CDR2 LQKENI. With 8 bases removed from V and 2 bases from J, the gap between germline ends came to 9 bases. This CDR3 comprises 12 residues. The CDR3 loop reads CASRQENYGYTF. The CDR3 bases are TGTGCCAGCCGACAGGAAAACTATGGCTACACCTTC.

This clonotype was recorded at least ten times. CDR3 residues: CASRITGMSMNTEAFF. Written as DNA, the CDR3 is TGTGCCAGCAGGATAACAGGGATGTCTATGAACACTGAAGCTTTCTTT. The chain couples TRBV2 to TRBJ1-1; possibly TRBD1 for D (6 bases). Per the germline V gene, CDR1 is SNHLY and CDR2 is FYNNEI. The CDR3 extends over 16 amino acids. V lost 6 bases to trimming and J lost 0 bases, with 17 bases between them.

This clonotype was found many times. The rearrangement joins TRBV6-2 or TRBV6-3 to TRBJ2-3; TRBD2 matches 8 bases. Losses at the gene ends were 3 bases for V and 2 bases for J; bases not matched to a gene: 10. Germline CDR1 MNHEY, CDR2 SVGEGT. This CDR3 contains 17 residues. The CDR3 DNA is TGTGCCAGCAGTTATTCGATGAGCGGGGGACTCACAGATACGCAGTATTTT. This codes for CASSYSMSGGLTDTQYF.

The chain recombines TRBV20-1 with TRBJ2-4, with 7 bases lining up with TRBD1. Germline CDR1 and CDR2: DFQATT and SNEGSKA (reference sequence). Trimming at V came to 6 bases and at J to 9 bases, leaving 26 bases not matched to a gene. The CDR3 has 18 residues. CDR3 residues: CSAVKVGQLRVGGPIQYF. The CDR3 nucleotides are TGCAGTGCAGTCAAGGTGGGACAGCTTAGAGTAGGGGGCCCCATTCAGTACTTC.

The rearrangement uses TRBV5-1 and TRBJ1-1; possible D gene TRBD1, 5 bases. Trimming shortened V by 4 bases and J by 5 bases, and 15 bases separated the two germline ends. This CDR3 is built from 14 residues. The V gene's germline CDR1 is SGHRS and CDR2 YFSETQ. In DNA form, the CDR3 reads TGCGCCAGCAGCCTAGGGACGGAGGGAACTGAAGCTTTCTTT. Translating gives CASSLGTEGTEAFF. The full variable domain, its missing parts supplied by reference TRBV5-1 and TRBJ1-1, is KAGVTQTPRYLIKTRGQQVTLSCSPISGHRSVSWYQQTPGQGLQFLFEYFSETQRNKGNFPGRFSGRQFSNSRSEMNVSTLELGDSALYLCASSLGTEGTEAFFGQGTRLTVV.

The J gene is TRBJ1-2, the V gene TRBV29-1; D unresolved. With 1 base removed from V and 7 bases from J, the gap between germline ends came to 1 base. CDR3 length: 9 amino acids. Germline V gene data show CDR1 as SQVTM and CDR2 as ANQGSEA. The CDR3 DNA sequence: TGCAGCGTTGAAGGTGGCTACACCTTC. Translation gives CSVEGGYTF.

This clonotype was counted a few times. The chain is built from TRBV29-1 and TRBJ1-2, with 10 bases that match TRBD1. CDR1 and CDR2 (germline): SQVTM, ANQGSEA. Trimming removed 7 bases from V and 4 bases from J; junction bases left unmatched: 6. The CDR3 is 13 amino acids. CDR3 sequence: CSAGTGAGYGYTF. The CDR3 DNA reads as TGCAGCGCCGGGACAGGGGCAGGCTATGGCTACACCTTC.

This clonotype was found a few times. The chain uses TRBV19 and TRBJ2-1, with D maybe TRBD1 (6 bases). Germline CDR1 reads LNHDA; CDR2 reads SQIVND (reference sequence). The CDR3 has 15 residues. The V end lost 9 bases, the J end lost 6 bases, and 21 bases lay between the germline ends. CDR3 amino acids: CASKPGQTLFNEQFF. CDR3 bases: TGTGCCAGCAAACCGGGACAAACCCTGTTCAATGAGCAGTTCTTC.

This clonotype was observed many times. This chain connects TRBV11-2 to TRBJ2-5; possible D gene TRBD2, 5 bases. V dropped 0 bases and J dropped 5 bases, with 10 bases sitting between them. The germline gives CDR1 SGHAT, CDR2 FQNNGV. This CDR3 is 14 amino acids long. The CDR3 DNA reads TGTGCCAGCAGCTTAGACAGTCGGAGGGAGACCCAGTACTTC. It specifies CASSLDSRRETQYF.

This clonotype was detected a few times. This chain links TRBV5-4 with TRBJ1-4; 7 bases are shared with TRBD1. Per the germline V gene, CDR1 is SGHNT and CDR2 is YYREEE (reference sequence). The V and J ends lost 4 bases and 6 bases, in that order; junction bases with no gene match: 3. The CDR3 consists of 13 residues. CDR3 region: CASSLGTDEKLFF. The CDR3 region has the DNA TGTGCCAGCAGCCTAGGGACAGATGAAAAACTGTTTTTT.